This T cell receptor (beta chain) emerged from a study of blood T cell repertoires in COVID-19. Generated by immunoSEQ multiplex PCR, the TCRdb table keeps only in-frame clones and is missing some. The table lists a few hundred thousand clones, around nine tenths of them singletons. All recovered Cohort 3 donors got two negative PCRs, got clearance, or saw symptom resolution. The length of the CDR3 is 15 residues. CDR1 LNHDA and CDR2 SQIVND come from the germline V gene (reference sequence). V lost 4 bases and J lost 9; bases outside the gene matches: 7. V and J are TRBV19 and TRBJ1-5, with 12 bases that match TRBD1. The sample comprised PBMCs or T cells enriched from blood (not recorded which). This TCR was recovered from a woman between 40 and 50 years old who had recovered from COVID-19. CDR3 residues: CASSRGQGAGSPQHF. CDR3 in DNA: TGTGCCAGTAGTAGGGGACAGGGGGCCGGGTCGCCCCAGCATTTT.